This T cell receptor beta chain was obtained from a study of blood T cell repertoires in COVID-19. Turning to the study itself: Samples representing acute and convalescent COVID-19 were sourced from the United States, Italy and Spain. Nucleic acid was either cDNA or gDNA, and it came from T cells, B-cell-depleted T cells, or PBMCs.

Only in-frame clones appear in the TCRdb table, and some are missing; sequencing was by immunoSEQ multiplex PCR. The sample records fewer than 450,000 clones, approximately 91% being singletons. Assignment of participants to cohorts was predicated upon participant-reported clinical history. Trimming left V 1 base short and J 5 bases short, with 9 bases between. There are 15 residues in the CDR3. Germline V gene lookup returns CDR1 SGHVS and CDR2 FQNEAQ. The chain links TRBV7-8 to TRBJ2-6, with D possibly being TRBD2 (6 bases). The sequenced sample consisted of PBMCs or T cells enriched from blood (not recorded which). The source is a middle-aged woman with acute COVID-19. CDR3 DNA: TGTGCCAGCAGCTTAGAGGGGAGGCGGGCCAACGTCCTGACTTTC. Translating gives CASSLEGRRANVLTF. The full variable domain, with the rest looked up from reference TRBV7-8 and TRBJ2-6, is GAGVSQSPRYKVAKRGQDVALRCDPISGHVSLFWYQQALGQGPEFLTYFQNEAQLDKSGLPSDRFFAERPEGSVSTLKIQRTQQEDSAVYLCASSLEGRRANVLTFGAGSRLTVL.